The 21 T cell receptor beta chains presented below share a single source sample, sequenced in a study of T cell changes during pregnancy in multiple sclerosis. The assay was immunoSEQ multiplex PCR, and TCRdb's table has in-frame clones only and misses some. The sample contains approximately 69,000 clones, about 91% of which appear only once. This material consisted of CD4+ T cells from peripheral blood mononuclear cells, taken in the third trimester of pregnancy. The receptor source for this set is a female donor in good health, enrolled as a control in a pregnancy study.

V and J are TRBV5-5 and TRBJ1-5; TRBD1 might be the D (5 bases). Trimming took 4 bases from V and 4 from J, leaving 9 bases between them. The V gene's germline CDR1 is SGHKS and CDR2 YYEKEE (reference sequence). CDR3 length equals 13 residues. In DNA, the CDR3 is TGTGCCAGCAGCAGTGGGGGGAATCAGCCCCAGCATTTT. This encodes CASSSGGNQPQHF.

This chain uses TRBV19 with TRBJ1-5; 7 bases are shared with TRBD1. The V gene's germline CDR1 is LNHDA and CDR2 SQIVND (reference sequence). There are 14 residues in the CDR3. Trimming cost V 6 bases and J 5 bases; bases outside gene matches: 7. CDR3 loop: CASSATGQDQPQHF. The CDR3 DNA sequence: TGTGCCAGTAGCGCGACAGGGCAGGATCAGCCCCAGCATTTT.

The CDR3 DNA reads as TGCGCCAACCGAGGGGGCCACAATTCACCCCTCCACTTT. It translates to CANRGGHNSPLHF. The chain employs TRBV10-1 and TRBJ1-6; 7 positions agree with TRBD1. Germline V gene lookup returns CDR1 WNHNN and CDR2 SYGVQD (reference sequence). Unmatched junction bases numbered 7, after V lost 10 bases and J lost 7 bases. This CDR3 is 13 amino acids long.

The chain recombines TRBV12-5 with TRBJ2-5, with 11 bases identical to TRBD1. The germline CDR1 and CDR2 sequences are LGHNT and FRNRAP. The CDR3 runs to 21 residues. Germline trimming cut 0 bases from V and 0 bases from J; bases unmatched to any gene: 15. The CDR3 region is CASGLVYTGTGGAQNQETQYF. The CDR3 region has the DNA TGTGCTAGTGGTTTGGTCTACACCGGGACAGGGGGGGCCCAAAACCAAGAGACCCAGTACTTC.

The V call is TRBV6-1, the J call TRBJ1-2; 8 bases map to TRBD1. Germline assignment: CDR1 MNHNS and CDR2 SASEGT. The CDR3 length is 15 residues. Trimming removed 4 bases from V and 5 bases from J; junction bases left unmatched: 9. The CDR3 is CASSVDRAVLYGYTF. The CDR3 DNA follows: TGTGCCAGCAGTGTGGACAGGGCCGTCTTATATGGCTACACCTTC.

The V call is TRBV25-1, the J call TRBJ2-7; 8 nucleotides align to TRBD1. J was trimmed by 5 bases and V by 1 base; bases with no gene match: 10. The CDR3 spans 16 residues. The germline V gene encodes CDR1 MGHDK and CDR2 SYGVNS. CDR3 residues: CASSESRTGGRDEQYF. As DNA, the CDR3 is TGTGCCAGCAGTGAATCTAGAACAGGGGGTCGGGACGAGCAGTACTTC.

The rearrangement uses TRBV27 and TRBJ1-1; weak D call: TRBD1 (6 bases). V was clipped by 5 bases and J by 4 bases, with 20 bases between them. Germline CDR1 reads MNHEY; CDR2 reads SMNVEV (reference sequence). CDR3 length: 16 amino acids. CDR3 DNA: TGTGCCAGCAGTCCACAAAGGCGGGGGGCGGCCACTGAAGCTTTCTTT. Protein sequence: CASSPQRRGAATEAFF.

CDR3 residues: CASSSTGAGTGELFF. The DNA of the CDR3 is TGTGCCAGCAGCTCGACAGGGGCGGGCACCGGGGAGCTGTTTTTT. This rearrangement joins TRBV7-2 to TRBJ2-2, with 8 bases fitting TRBD1. The CDR3 contains 15 residues. Per the germline V gene, CDR1 is SGHTA and CDR2 is FQGNSA. Germline trimming cut 4 bases from V and 4 bases from J; bases unmatched to any gene: 5.

The J gene is TRBJ2-7, the V gene TRBV5-1, with TRBD1 as a possible D gene (6 bases). Germline CDR1 SGHRS, CDR2 YFSETQ. The CDR3 length is 14 residues. V lost 2 bases to trimming and J lost 3 bases, with 12 bases between them. CDR3 residues: CASSLEQGFYEQYF. The CDR3 DNA reads as TGCGCCAGCAGCTTAGAACAGGGATTCTACGAGCAGTACTTC.

The chain is built from TRBV25-1 and TRBJ1-2; a possible D gene is TRBD1 (5 bases). V gave up 7 bases and J gave up 1 base, with 10 bases separating them. This CDR3 region has 13 residues. The germline CDR1 and CDR2 sequences are MGHDK and SYGVNS. CDR3: CASTSGFNYGYTF. CDR3 sequence (DNA): TGTGCCAGCACCTCAGGGTTTAACTATGGCTACACCTTC.

The chain combines TRBV7-8 with TRBJ1-4, with a possible D match to TRBD1 (6 bases). Per germline, CDR1 SGHVS and CDR2 FQNEAQ. The V end lost 1 base, the J end lost 4 bases, and 13 bases lay between the germline ends. There are 16 residues in the CDR3. The CDR3 nucleotides read TGTGCCAGCAGCTTAGATGGGGGGGCGGGTAATGAAAAACTGTTTTTT. As protein: CASSLDGGAGNEKLFF.

This chain uses TRBV30 with TRBJ1-4; no firm D call. There are 15 residues in the CDR3. V was pared by 3 bases and J by 5 bases, with 16 bases between. Germline CDR1 GTSNPN, CDR2 SVGIG (reference sequence). The CDR3 bases are TGTGCCTGGAGGAGATTGAAAGCCTTGAATGAAAAACTGTTTTTT. Its protein is CAWRRLKALNEKLFF.

This sequence joins TRBV7-7 and TRBJ2-6; D is uncertain. Looked up from germline, CDR1 is SSHAT and CDR2 is FNYEAQ (reference sequence). CDR3 length equals 14 residues. Trimming shortened V by 2 bases and J by 2 bases, and 4 bases separated the two germline ends. The DNA for the CDR3 is TGTGCCAGCAGCTTAACTGCTGGGGCCAACGTCCTGACTTTC. This encodes CASSLTAGANVLTF.

The chain carries TRBV7-3 and TRBJ2-2; no reliable D call. There are 13 residues in the CDR3. Germline CDR1 is SGHTA and CDR2 is FQGTGA. The germline V and J ends were trimmed by 5 bases and 8 bases, with 12 bases remaining between them. The CDR3 loop reads CASSPTLSGELFF. CDR3 DNA sequence: TGTGCCAGCAGCCCCACTTTATCGGGGGAGCTGTTTTTT.

The chain joins TRBV4-3 to TRBJ1-2; D remains ambiguous. Germline CDR1 LGHNA, CDR2 YSLEER. The CDR3 runs 16 residues. The V and J ends lost 0 bases and 4 bases respectively, with 15 bases between them. The DNA of the CDR3 is TGCGCCAGCAGCCAAGATCGGTCAGGTTCTTTCTATGGCTACACCTTC. Its translation: CASSQDRSGSFYGYTF.

This clone has just one count. The rearrangement joins TRBV30 to TRBJ1-6, with 9 bases aligning to TRBD1. V was clipped by 4 bases and J by 7 bases; unmatched bases: 2. This CDR3 has 13 amino acids. Germline V gives CDR1 GTSNPN, CDR2 SVGIG (reference sequence). This chain's CDR3 is CAWKTGGNSPLHF. The CDR3 DNA sequence: TGTGCCTGGAAAACAGGGGGCAATTCACCCCTCCACTTT.

The chain carries TRBV6-5 and TRBJ2-3; tentative D call: TRBD1 (5 bases). CDR1 and CDR2 (germline): MNHEY, SVGAGI. V was cut by 2 bases and J by 5 bases, with 11 bases left in between. The CDR3 spans 14 residues. This CDR3 is CASSYGRVGDTQYF. The DNA of the CDR3 is TGTGCCAGCAGTTACGGCAGGGTAGGAGATACGCAGTATTTT.

V gene TRBV15 combines with J gene TRBJ1-1; 7 nucleotides line up with TRBD1. Germline lookup yields CDR1 LNHNV and CDR2 YYDKDF (reference sequence). The V segment lost 4 bases and the J segment 1 base; nucleotides outside the gene matches: 3. The CDR3 runs to 14 residues. The CDR3 reads CATSKWTGNTEAFF. The CDR3 region has the DNA TGTGCCACCAGCAAGTGGACAGGGAACACTGAAGCTTTCTTT.

This chain connects TRBV2 to TRBJ2-5, with 9 bases identical to TRBD1. J lost 5 bases, V lost 7 bases, and 5 bases had no gene match. The CDR3 has 13 amino acids. Germline V gene sequence: CDR1 SNHLY, CDR2 FYNNEI. CDR3 sequence reads: CASNKQGAETQYF. The CDR3 region has the DNA TGTGCCAGCAATAAACAGGGGGCCGAGACCCAGTACTTC.

The chain recombines TRBV7-2 with TRBJ1-1; 9 positions match TRBD1. Trimming removed 5 bases from V and 5 bases from J; junction bases left unmatched: 9. Germline CDR1 reads SGHTA; CDR2 reads FQGNSA. This CDR3 contains 15 residues. The CDR3 DNA reads as TGTGCCAGCAGCAAGGGACAGGGCGCTGGGACTGAAGCTTTCTTT. Its translation: CASSKGQGAGTEAFF.

This chain joins TRBV19 and TRBJ2-1, with 10 bases aligning to TRBD2. CDR3 length: 14 residues. Per germline, CDR1 LNHDA and CDR2 SQIVND (reference sequence). The J segment lost 6 bases and the V segment lost 10 bases, leaving 9 bases of the junction unmatched. The CDR3, as DNA: TGTGCCACCGGGGGGACTAGCGTAGGCAATGAGCAGTTCTTC. It specifies CATGGTSVGNEQFF.